This T cell receptor beta chain comes out of a study of blood T cell repertoires in COVID-19. This CDR3 region has 15 residues. With V trimmed by 4 bases and J by 5 bases, 6 bases remained unmatched. The germline V gene encodes CDR1 SGHVS and CDR2 FQNEAQ. Sequencing was performed with immunoSEQ multiplex PCR; in TCRdb, only in-frame clones are kept and a portion is missing. Of hundreds of thousands of clones listed, about 88% were seen once; the top ten hold 3%. Sequencing was carried out using PBMCs or T cells enriched from blood (not recorded which). This sequence was found in a woman aged 45-65 years who had recovered from COVID-19. The chain uses TRBV7-8 and TRBJ2-3; 10 nucleotides match TRBD2. CDR3 protein: CASSSRTSGIDTQYF. CDR3 bases: TGTGCCAGCAGCTCTAGGACTAGCGGAATAGATACGCAGTATTTT.